This TCR beta chain stems from a study of blood T cell repertoires in COVID-19. Per the germline V gene, CDR1 is MNHEY and CDR2 is SVGEGT. The CDR3 covers 16 residues. V dropped 7 bases and J dropped 0 bases, with 15 bases sitting between them. Generated by immunoSEQ multiplex PCR, the TCRdb table keeps only in-frame clones and is missing some. Of about 100,000 clones detected, 70% to 90% appear once; the ten largest clones hold more than 9%. The V call is TRBV6-2 or TRBV6-3, the J call TRBJ2-2, with unresolved D. This TCR was recovered from a woman aged 30 to 39 with acute or convalescent COVID-19. Sequencing used peripheral blood. The CDR3 loop reads CASTPRSPANTGELFF. The CDR3 bases are TGTGCCAGCACCCCACGGTCTCCCGCGAACACCGGGGAGCTGTTTTTT.